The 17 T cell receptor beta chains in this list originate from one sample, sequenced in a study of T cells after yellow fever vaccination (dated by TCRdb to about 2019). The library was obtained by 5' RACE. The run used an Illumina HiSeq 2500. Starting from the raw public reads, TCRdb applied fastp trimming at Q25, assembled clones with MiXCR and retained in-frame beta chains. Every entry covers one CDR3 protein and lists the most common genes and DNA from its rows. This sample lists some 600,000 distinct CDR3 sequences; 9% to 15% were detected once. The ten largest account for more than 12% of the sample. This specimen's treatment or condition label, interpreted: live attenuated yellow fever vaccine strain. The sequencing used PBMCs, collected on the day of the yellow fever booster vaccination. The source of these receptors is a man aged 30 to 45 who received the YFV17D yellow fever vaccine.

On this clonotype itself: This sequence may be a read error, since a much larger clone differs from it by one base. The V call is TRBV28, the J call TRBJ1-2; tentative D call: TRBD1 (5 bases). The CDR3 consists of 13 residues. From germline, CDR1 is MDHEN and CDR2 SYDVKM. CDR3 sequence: CASRSQGNYGHTF. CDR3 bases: TGTGCCAGCAGGTCCCAGGGTAACTATGGCCACACCTTC.

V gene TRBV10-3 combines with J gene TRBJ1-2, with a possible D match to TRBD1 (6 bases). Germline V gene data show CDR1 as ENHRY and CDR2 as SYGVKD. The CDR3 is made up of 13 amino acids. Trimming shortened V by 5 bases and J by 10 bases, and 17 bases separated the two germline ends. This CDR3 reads CAISRTGINDYTF. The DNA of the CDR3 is TGTGCCATCAGTCGCACAGGGATCAATGACTACACCTTC.

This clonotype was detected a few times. Written as DNA, the CDR3 is TGTGCCACCAGCAGAGATTTGAGTAACTCTGGAAACACCATATATTTT. This codes for CATSRDLSNSGNTIYF. This chain uses TRBV15 with TRBJ1-3; D is uncertain. This CDR3 contains 16 residues. The germline V gene has CDR1 LNHNV and CDR2 YYDKDF (reference sequence). Trimming took 0 bases from V and 0 from J, leaving 9 bases between them.

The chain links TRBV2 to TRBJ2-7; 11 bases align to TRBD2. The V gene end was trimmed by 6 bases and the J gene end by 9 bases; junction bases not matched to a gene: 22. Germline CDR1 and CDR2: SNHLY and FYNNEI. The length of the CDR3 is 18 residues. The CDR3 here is CASSLASGPLLAGAGQYF. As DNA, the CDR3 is TGTGCCAGCAGCCTCGCCTCAGGGCCGCTACTAGCGGGAGCTGGGCAGTACTTC.

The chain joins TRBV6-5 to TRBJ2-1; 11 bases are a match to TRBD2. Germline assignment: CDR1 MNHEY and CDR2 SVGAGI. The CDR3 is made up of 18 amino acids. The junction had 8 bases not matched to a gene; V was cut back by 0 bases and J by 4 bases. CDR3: CASSYSGLAGGGYNEQFF. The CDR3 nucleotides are TGTGCCAGCAGTTACTCGGGGCTAGCGGGAGGAGGGTACAATGAGCAGTTCTTC.

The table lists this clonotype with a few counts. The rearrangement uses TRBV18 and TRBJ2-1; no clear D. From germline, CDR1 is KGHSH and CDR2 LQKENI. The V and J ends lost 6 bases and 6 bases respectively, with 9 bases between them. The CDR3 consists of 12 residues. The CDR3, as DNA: TGTGCCAGCTCCCCAGGAACCAATGAGCAGTTCTTC. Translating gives CASSPGTNEQFF.

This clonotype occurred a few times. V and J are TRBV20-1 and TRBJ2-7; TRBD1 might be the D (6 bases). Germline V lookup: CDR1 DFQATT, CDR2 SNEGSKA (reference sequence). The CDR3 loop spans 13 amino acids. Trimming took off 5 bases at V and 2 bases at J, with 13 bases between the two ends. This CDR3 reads CSAGTGITYEQYF. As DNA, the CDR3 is TGCAGTGCTGGAACAGGGATCACCTACGAGCAGTACTTC.

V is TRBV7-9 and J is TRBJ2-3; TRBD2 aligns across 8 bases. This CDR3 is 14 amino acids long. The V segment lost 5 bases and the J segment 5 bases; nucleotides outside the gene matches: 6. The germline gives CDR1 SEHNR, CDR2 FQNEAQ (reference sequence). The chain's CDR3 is CASSISGTQDTQYF. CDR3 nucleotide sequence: TGTGCCAGCAGCATTAGCGGGACCCAAGATACGCAGTATTTT.

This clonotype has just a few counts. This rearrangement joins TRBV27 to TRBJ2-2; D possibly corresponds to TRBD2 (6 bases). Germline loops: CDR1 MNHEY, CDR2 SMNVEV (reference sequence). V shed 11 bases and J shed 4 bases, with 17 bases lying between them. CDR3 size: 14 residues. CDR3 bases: TGTGCCGCCTCGGATAGCGGAATCACCGGGGAGCTGTTTTTT. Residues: CAASDSGITGELFF.

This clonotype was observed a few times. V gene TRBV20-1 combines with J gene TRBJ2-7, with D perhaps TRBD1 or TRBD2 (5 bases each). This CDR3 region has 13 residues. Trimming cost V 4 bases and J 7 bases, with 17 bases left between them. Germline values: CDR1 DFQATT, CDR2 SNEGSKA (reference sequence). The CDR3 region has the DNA TGCAGTGCTACGCCGGGACGCGAGGGGGAGCAGTACTTC. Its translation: CSATPGREGEQYF.

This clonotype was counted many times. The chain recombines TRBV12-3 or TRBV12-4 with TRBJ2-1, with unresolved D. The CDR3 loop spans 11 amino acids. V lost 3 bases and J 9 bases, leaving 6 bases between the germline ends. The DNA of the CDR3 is TGTGCCAGCAGTTTGGGCGGTGAGCAGTTCTTC. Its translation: CASSLGGEQFF.

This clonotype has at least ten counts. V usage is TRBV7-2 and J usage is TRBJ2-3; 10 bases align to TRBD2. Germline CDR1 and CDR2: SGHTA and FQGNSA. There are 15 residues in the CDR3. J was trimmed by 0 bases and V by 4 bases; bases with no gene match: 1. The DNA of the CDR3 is TGTGCCAGCAGCTGGACTAGCGGTAGCACAGATACGCAGTATTTT. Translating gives CASSWTSGSTDTQYF.

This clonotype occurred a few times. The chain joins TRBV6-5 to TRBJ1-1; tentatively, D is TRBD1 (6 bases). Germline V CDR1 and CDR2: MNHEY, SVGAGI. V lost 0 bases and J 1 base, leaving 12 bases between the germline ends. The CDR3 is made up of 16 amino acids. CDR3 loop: CASSYSTPGQNTEAFF. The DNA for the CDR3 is TGTGCCAGCAGTTACTCGACACCGGGACAGAACACTGAAGCTTTCTTT.

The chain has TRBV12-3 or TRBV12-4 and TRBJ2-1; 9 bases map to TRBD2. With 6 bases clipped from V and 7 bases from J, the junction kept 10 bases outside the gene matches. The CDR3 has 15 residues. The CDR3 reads CASRYSSGVHNEQFF. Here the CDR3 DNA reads TGTGCCAGCAGATACTCTAGCGGGGTACATAATGAGCAGTTCTTC.

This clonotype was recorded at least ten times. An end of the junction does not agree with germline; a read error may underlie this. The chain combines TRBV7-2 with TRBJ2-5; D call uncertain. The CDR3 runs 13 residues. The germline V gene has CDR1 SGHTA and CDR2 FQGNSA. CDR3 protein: CASSLAARETQYF. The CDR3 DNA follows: TGCGCCAGCAGCTTGGCTGCGCGAGAGACCCAGTACTTC.

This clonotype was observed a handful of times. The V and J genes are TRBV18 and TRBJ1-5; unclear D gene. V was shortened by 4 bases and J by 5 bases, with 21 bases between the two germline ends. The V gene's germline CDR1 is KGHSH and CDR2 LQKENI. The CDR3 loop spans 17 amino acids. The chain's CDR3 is CASSLRSDLTSDQPQHF. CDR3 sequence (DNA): TGTGCCAGCTCACTACGGTCTGACCTAACGTCGGATCAGCCCCAGCATTTT.

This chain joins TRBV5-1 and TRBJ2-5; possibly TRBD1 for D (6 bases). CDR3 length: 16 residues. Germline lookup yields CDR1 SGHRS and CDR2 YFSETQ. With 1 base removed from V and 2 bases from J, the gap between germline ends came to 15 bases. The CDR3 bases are TGCGCCAGCAGCTTGTCGGCAGGGGCCACTCAAGAGACCCAGTACTTC. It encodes CASSLSAGATQETQYF.